This T cell receptor (beta chain) was identified in a study of control samples from healthy donors and cancer patients. Data came from immunoSEQ multiplex PCR; TCRdb stores just in-frame clones and leaves some out. The data hold about 55,000 clones, with approximately 86% observed a single time. This clone was detected only a few times. The source material was blood. The receptor comes from a man aged 45-60 years in good health.

The CDR3 DNA reads TGTGCCAGTAGCCGCGATATGGGCTCCTACAATGAGCAGTTCTTC. Residues: CASSRDMGSYNEQFF. The chain has TRBV19 and TRBJ2-1, with D unclear. Germline CDR1 is LNHDA and CDR2 is SQIVND (reference sequence). Trimming shortened V by 6 bases and J by 0 bases, and 12 bases separated the two germline ends. The length of the CDR3 is 15 residues. The full variable domain, rest sourced from reference TRBV19 and TRBJ2-1, is DGGITQSPKYLFRKEGQNVTLSCEQNLNHDAMYWYRQDPGQGLRLIYYSQIVNDFQKGDIAEGYSVSREKKESFPLTVTSAQKNPTAFYLCASSRDMGSYNEQFFGPGTRLTVL.